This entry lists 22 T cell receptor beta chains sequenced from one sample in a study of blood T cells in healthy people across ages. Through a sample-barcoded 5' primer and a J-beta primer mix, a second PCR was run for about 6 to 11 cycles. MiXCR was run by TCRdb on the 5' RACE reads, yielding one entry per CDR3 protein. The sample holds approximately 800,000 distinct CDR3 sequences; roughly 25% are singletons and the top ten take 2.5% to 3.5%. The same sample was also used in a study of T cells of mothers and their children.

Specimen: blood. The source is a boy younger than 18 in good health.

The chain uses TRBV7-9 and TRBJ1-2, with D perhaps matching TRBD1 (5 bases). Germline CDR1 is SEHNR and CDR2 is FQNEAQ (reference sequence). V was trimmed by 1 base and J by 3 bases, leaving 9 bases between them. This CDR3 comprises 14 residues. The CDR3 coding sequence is TGTGCCAGCAGCTTAGGCGTCAGGGACTATGGCTACACCTTC. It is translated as CASSLGVRDYGYTF.

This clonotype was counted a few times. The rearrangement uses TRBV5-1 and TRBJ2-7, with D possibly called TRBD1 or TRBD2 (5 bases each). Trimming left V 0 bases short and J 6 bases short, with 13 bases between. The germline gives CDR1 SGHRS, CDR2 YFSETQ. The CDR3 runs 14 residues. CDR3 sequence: CASSLVGDAGEQYF. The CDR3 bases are TGCGCCAGCAGCTTGGTGGGGGATGCCGGCGAGCAGTACTTC.

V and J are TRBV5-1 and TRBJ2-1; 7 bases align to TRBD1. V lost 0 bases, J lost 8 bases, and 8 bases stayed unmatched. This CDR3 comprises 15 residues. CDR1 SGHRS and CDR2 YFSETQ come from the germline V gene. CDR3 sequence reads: CASSLEGAVVDEQFF. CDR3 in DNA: TGCGCCAGCAGCTTGGAGGGGGCGGTGGTGGATGAGCAGTTCTTC.

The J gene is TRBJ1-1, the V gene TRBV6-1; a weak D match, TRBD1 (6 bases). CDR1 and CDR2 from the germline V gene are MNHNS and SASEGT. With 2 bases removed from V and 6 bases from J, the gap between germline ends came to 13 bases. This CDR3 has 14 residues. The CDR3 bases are TGTGCCAGCAGTGAACCCAGGGGACGGCCTGAAGCTTTCTTT. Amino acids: CASSEPRGRPEAFF.

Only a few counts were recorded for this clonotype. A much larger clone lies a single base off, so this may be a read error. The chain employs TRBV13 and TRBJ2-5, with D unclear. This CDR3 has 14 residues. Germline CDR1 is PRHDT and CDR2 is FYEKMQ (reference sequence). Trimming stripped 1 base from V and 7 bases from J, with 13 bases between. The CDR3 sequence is CASSLATIGRTQYF. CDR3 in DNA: TGTGCCAGCAGCTTAGCAACAATAGGAAGGACCCAGTACTTC.

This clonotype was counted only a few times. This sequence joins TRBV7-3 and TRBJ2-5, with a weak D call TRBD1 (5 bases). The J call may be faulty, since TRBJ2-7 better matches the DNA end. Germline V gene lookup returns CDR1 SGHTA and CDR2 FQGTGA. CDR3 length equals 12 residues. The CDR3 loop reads CALNSRGYEQYF. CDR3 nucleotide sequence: TGTGCCCTCAACTCAAGGGGCTACGAGCAGTACTTC.

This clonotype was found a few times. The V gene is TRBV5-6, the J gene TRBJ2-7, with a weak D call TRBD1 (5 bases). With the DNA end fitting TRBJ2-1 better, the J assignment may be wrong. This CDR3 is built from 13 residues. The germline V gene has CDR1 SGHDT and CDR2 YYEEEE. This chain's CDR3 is CASSLAGFAVQFF. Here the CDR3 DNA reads TGTGCCAGCAGCTTGGCAGGGTTCGCTGTGCAGTTCTTC.

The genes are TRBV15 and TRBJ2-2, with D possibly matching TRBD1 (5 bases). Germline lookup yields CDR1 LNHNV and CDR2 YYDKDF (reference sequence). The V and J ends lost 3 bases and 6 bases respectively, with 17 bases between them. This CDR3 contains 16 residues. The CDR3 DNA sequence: TGTGCCACCAGCAGCGAAATTAGACAGTTCGCCGGGGAGCTGTTTTTT. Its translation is CATSSEIRQFAGELFF.

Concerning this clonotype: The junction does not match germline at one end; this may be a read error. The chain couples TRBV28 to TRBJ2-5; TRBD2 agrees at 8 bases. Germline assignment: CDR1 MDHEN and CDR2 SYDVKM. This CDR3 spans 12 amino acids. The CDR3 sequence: CASSSTGTSYNF. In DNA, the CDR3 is TGTGCCAGCAGTTCGACCGGGACTAGTTATAACTTC.

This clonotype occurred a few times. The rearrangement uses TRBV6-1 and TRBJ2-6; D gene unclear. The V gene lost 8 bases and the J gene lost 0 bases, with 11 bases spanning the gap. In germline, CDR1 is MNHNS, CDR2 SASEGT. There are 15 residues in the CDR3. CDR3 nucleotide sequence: TGTGCCAGCTTGCTGAAGAGCTCTGGGGCCAACGTCCTGACTTTC. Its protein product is CASLLKSSGANVLTF.

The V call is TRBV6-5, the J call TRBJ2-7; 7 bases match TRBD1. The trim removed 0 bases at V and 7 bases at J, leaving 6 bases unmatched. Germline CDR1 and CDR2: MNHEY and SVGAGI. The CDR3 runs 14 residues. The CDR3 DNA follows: TGTGCCAGCAGTTACTCGGTCCAGGGGGTTGAGCAGTACTTC. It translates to CASSYSVQGVEQYF.

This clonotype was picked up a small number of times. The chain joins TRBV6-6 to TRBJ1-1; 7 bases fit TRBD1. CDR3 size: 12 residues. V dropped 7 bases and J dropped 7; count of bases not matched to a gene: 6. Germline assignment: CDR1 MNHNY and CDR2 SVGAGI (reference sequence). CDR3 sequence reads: CASILGDSEAFF. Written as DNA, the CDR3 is TGTGCCAGCATCCTGGGGGACAGTGAAGCTTTCTTT.

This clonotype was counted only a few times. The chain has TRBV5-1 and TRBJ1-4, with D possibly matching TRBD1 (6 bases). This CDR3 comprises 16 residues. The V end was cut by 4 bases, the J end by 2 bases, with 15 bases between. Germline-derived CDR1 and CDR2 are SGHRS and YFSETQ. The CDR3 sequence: CASSASGGSTNEKLFF. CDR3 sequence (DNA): TGCGCCAGCAGCGCCTCGGGGGGCTCTACTAATGAAAAACTGTTTTTT.

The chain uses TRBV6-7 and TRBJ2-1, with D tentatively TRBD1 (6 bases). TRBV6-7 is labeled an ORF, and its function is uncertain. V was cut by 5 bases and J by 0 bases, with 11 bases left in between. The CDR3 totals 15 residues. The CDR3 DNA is TGTGCCAGCAGTAGAGCGGACAGCTCCTACAATGAGCAGTTCTTC. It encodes CASSRADSSYNEQFF.

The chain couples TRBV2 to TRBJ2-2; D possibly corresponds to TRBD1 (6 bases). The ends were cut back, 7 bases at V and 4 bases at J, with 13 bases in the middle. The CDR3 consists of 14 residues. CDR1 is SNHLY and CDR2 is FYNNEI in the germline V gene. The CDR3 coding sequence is TGTGCCAGCAAGGGGGTGTCGGTCACCGGGGAGCTGTTTTTT. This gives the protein CASKGVSVTGELFF. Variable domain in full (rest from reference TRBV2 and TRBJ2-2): EPEVTQTPSHQVTQMGQEVILRCVPISNHLYFYWYRQILGQKVEFLVSFYNNEISEKSEIFDDQFSVERPDGSNFTLKIRSTKLEDSAMYFCASKGVSVTGELFFGEGSRLTVL.

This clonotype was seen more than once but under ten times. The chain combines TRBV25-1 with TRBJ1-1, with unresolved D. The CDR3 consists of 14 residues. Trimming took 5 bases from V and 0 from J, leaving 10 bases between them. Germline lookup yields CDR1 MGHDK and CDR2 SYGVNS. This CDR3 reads CASSRADMNTEAFF. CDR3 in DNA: TGTGCCAGCAGTCGGGCAGACATGAACACTGAAGCTTTCTTT.

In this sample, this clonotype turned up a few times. This CDR3 is CASSLGSGAPNYGYTF. The CDR3, as DNA: TGTGCCAGCAGCCTGGGCTCAGGGGCTCCTAACTATGGCTACACCTTC. The rearrangement uses TRBV3-1 and TRBJ1-2, with D maybe TRBD1 (6 bases). Germline V gene sequence: CDR1 LGHDT, CDR2 YNNKEL (reference sequence). V was pared by 4 bases and J by 0 bases, with 15 bases between. The length of the CDR3 is 16 residues.

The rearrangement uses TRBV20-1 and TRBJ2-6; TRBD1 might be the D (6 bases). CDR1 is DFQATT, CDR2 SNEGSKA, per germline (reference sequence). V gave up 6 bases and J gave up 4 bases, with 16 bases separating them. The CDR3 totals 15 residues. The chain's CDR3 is CSAYSGALGANVLTF. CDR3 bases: TGCAGTGCATATTCAGGGGCGCTGGGGGCCAACGTCCTGACTTTC.

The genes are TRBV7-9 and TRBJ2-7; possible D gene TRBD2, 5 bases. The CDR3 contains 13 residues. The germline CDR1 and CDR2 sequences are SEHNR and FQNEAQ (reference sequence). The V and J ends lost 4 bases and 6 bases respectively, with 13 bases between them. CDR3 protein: CASSSGIPLEQYF. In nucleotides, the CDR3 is TGTGCCAGCAGCTCCGGGATACCCCTCGAGCAGTACTTC.

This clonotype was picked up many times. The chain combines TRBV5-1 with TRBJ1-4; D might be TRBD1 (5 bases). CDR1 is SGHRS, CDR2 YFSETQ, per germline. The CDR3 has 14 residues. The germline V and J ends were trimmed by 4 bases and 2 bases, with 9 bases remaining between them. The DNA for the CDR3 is TGCGCCAGCAGCCCAGGGTTGACTAATGAAAAACTGTTTTTT. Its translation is CASSPGLTNEKLFF. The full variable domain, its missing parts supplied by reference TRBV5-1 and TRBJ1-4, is KAGVTQTPRYLIKTRGQQVTLSCSPISGHRSVSWYQQTPGQGLQFLFEYFSETQRNKGNFPGRFSGRQFSNSRSEMNVSTLELGDSALYLCASSPGLTNEKLFFGSGTQLSVL.

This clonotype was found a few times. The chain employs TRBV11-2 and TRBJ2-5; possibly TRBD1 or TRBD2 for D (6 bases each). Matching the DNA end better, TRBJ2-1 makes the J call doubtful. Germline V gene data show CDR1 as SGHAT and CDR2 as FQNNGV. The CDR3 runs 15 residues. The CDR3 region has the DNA TGTGCCAGCAGCCTCGTCCGGGGGCCTTACAATGAGCAGTTCTTC. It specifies CASSLVRGPYNEQFF.

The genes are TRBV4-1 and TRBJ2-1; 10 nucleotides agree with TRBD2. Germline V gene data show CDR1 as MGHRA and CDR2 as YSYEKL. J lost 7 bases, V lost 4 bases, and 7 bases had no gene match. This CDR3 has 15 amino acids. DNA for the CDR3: TGCGCCAGCAGCCGTAGCGGGGGGCCGAGTAATGAGCAGTTCTTC. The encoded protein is CASSRSGGPSNEQFF.